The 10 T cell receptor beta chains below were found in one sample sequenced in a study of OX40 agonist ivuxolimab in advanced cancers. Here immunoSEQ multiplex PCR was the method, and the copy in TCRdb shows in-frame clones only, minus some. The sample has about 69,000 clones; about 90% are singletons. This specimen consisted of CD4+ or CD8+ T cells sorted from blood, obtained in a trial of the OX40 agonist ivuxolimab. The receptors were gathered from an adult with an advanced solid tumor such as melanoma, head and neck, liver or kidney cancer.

CDR3 nucleotide sequence: TGTGCCAGCAGCTTCTCCCCCGGGACCACCATCTACGAGCAGTACTTC. It codes for CASSFSPGTTIYEQYF. The chain uses TRBV11-1 and TRBJ2-7; D may correspond to TRBD1 or TRBD2 (5 bases each). The CDR3 contains 16 residues. V was cut by 3 bases and J by 3 bases, with 18 bases left in between. Germline V gene lookup returns CDR1 SGHAT and CDR2 FQDESV (reference sequence).

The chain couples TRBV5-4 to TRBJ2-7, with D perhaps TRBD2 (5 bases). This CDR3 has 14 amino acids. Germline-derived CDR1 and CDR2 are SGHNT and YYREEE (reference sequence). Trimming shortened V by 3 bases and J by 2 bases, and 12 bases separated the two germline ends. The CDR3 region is CASSSGISPYEQYF. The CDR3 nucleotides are TGTGCCAGCAGCTCGGGGATCTCCCCCTACGAGCAGTACTTC.

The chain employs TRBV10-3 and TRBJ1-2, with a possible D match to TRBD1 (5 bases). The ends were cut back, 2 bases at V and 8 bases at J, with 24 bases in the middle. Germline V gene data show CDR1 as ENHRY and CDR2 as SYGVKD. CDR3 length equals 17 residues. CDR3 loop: CAISETHALTAHRGYTF. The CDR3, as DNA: TGTGCCATCAGTGAGACCCACGCGTTGACAGCTCACAGAGGCTACACCTTC.

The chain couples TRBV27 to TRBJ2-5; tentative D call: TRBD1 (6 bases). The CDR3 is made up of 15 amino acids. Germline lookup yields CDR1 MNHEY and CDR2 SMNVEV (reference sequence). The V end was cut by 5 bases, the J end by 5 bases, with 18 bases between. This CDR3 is CASSKIPGQGETQYF. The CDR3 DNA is TGTGCCAGCAGTAAGATCCCAGGGCAGGGGGAGACCCAGTACTTC.

The CDR3 DNA follows: TGTGCCAGCAGCTCCTACGGGGATGGCTACACCTTC. Residues: CASSSYGDGYTF. The chain employs TRBV11-2 and TRBJ1-2; D gene unclear. The V end was cut by 4 bases, the J end by 6 bases, with 9 bases between. CDR1 is SGHAT and CDR2 is FQNNGV in the germline V gene. This CDR3 has 12 amino acids.

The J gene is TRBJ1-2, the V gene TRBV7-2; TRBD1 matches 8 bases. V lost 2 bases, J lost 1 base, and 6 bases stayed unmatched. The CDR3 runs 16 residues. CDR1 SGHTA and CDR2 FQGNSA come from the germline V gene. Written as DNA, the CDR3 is TGTGCCAGCAGCTTAAGTAGGACAGGGATTAACTATGGCTACACCTTC. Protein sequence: CASSLSRTGINYGYTF.

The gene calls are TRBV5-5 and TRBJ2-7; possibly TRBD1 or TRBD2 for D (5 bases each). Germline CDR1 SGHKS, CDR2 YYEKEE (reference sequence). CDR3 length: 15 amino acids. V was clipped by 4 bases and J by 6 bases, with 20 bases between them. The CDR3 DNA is TGTGCCAGCAGCACCACCCCGGACGGGACCGGCGAGCAGTACTTC. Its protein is CASSTTPDGTGEQYF.

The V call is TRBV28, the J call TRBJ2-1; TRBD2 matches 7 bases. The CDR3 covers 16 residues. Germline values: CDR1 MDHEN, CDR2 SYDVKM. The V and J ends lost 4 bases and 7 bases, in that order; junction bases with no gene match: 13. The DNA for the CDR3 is TGTGCCAGCAGTTACCCCGTATTAGCGGGCTATAATGAGCAGTTCTTC. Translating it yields CASSYPVLAGYNEQFF.

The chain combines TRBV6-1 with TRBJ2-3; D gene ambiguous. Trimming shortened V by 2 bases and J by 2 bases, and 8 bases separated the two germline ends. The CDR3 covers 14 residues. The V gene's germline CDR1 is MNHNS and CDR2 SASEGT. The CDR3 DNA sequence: TGTGCCAGCAGTGAATGGGAAAACACAGATACGCAGTATTTT. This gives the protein CASSEWENTDTQYF.

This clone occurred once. CDR3 in DNA: TGTGCCAGCAGCTTAGAGGGGTTTAGGACTAGCGGAGACAATGAGCAGTTCTTC. It is translated as CASSLEGFRTSGDNEQFF. The chain employs TRBV11-2 and TRBJ2-1; 10 bases are shared with TRBD2. The CDR3 sequence is 18 residues long. CDR1 and CDR2 (germline): SGHAT, FQNNGV. V shed 0 bases, J shed 5 bases, and the junction held 10 bases outside the gene matches.